The present TCR beta chain was sequenced within a study of blood T cell repertoires in COVID-19. Study context: Acute-phase and convalescent COVID-19 samples originated in the United States, Italy and Spain.

Germline V gene lookup returns CDR1 SNHLY and CDR2 FYNNEI. Trimming removed 11 bases from V and 3 bases from J, with 11 bases in between. The CDR3 is 11 residues long. Sequencing was performed with immunoSEQ multiplex PCR; in TCRdb, only in-frame clones are kept and a portion is missing. The data contain approximately 150,000 clones, roughly 87% of them singletons. The chain combines TRBV2 with TRBJ2-7, with D possibly being TRBD1 (7 bases). This TCR was recovered from a woman aged 60-75 years with active or convalescent COVID-19. The sequenced material came from peripheral blood. For the CDR3, the DNA is TGTGCCGGGGGGACAGACTACGAGCAGTACTTC. Amino acid sequence: CAGGTDYEQYF. Using reference TRBV2 and TRBJ2-7 for the parts outside the CDR3, the full variable domain is EPEVTQTPSHQVTQMGQEVILRCVPISNHLYFYWYRQILGQKVEFLVSFYNNEISEKSEIFDDQFSVERPDGSNFTLKIRSTKLEDSAMYFCAGGTDYEQYFGPGTRLTVT.